This T cell receptor (beta chain) was identified in a study of shared clonotypes between healthy human individuals. Points from the study as a whole: Some naive CD4 clonotypes, 4% to 6%, turned up in common across several donors.

Germline lookup yields CDR1 SGHRS and CDR2 YFSETQ. V lost 4 bases, J lost 5 bases, and 4 bases stayed unmatched. This CDR3 is 13 amino acids long. Positively selected for CCR7, the CD45RO-negative cells used as naive CD8 cells excluded terminally differentiated effector memory CD45RA+ cells. Assay: immunoSEQ multiplex PCR; the TCRdb copy retains only in-frame clones and omits some. The table shows approximately 2,200,000 clones, with more than 85% occurring only once. Regarding this clone: Its antigen is currently unknown.

The sequence was collected from a man between 18 and 35 years old in good health. Some clones in this sample may be carry-over from other donors' samples. The genes are TRBV5-1 and TRBJ2-7; 9 positions agree with TRBD1. Material: naive CD8+ T cells from PBMCs. The CDR3 reads CASSKGQGDEQYF. In nucleotides, the CDR3 is TGCGCCAGCAGCAAGGGACAGGGCGACGAGCAGTACTTC.